The 5 T cell receptor beta chains in this list originate from one sample, sequenced in a study of T cells after yellow fever vaccination. Via MiXCR, TCRdb re-called the 5' RACE reads, giving one row per CDR3 protein. The sample lists a few hundred thousand distinct CDR3 sequences, approximately 10% occurring once. The material was PBMCs, obtained on the day of the first yellow fever vaccination. The source is a man in his late teens or twenties who received the YFV17D yellow fever vaccine.

The V and J genes are TRBV19 and TRBJ2-2, with D perhaps matching TRBD2 (5 bases). Between the trimmed V and J ends, which lost 5 bases and 7 bases, there was a span of 11 bases. The CDR3 contains 13 residues. Germline assignment: CDR1 LNHDA and CDR2 SQIVND (reference sequence). The CDR3 reads CASSGSGGGELFF. The CDR3, as DNA: TGTGCCAGTAGTGGTAGTGGAGGCGGGGAGCTGTTTTTT.

This clonotype was observed a few times. The rearrangement uses TRBV5-1 and TRBJ2-5; 11 positions match TRBD1. The trim removed 4 bases at V and 5 bases at J, leaving 7 bases unmatched. This CDR3 spans 15 amino acids. In germline, CDR1 is SGHRS, CDR2 YFSETQ. Written as DNA, the CDR3 is TGCGCCAGCAGCAACGGACAGGGGGCGTTGGAGACCCAGTACTTC. Residues: CASSNGQGALETQYF.

This clonotype came up a few times. The chain links TRBV7-2 to TRBJ2-5, with a possible D match to TRBD2 (6 bases). The CDR3 sequence is 14 residues long. V was trimmed by 8 bases and J by 1 base, leaving 14 bases between them. The V gene's germline CDR1 is SGHTA and CDR2 FQGNSA. The CDR3 region is CASRIVGGQETQYF. CDR3 nucleotide sequence: TGTGCCAGCCGGATCGTGGGGGGCCAAGAGACCCAGTACTTC. Together with reference TRBV7-2 and TRBJ2-5, the CDR3 gives the full variable domain: GAGVSQSPSNKVTEKGKDVELRCDPISGHTALYWYRQSLGQGLEFLIYFQGNSAPDKSGLPSDRFSAERTGGSVSTLTIQRTQQEDSAVYLCASRIVGGQETQYFGPGTRLLVL.

The table lists this clonotype with many counts. V gene TRBV6-1 combines with J gene TRBJ2-3, with D hard to call. The CDR3 contains 14 residues. V was shortened by 7 bases and J by 1 base, with 12 bases between the two germline ends. Germline V lookup: CDR1 MNHNS, CDR2 SASEGT. CDR3: CASTSGPGTDTQYF. In nucleotides, the CDR3 is TGTGCCAGCACCTCTGGCCCGGGCACAGATACGCAGTATTTT.

The chain is built from TRBV5-1 and TRBJ2-2; D is possibly TRBD2 (6 bases). This CDR3 is built from 11 residues. Trimming removed 5 bases from V and 13 bases from J, with 12 bases in between. Per germline, CDR1 SGHRS and CDR2 YFSETQ. CDR3: CASSGSGPLFF. The CDR3 DNA follows: TGCGCCAGCAGTGGTAGCGGCCCGCTGTTTTTT.